One sample yielded the 10 T cell receptor beta chains listed below, sequenced in a study of blood T cell repertoires in COVID-19. Libraries were prepared by immunoSEQ multiplex PCR; TCRdb keeps only in-frame clonotypes and omits some of them. In the table there are more than 85,000 clones, around 76% of which are singletons. Sequenced: peripheral blood. The receptors derive from a woman in her sixties or seventies with acute or convalescent COVID-19.

DNA for the CDR3: TGTGCCAGCAGTTTCAACCCGGGGAATGAGCAGTTCTTC. Amino acid sequence: CASSFNPGNEQFF. The chain joins TRBV6-5 to TRBJ2-1; possibly TRBD2 for D (5 bases). Germline V lookup: CDR1 MNHEY, CDR2 SVGAGI. This CDR3 spans 13 amino acids. V was shortened by 4 bases and J by 7 bases, with 11 bases between the two germline ends.

The V gene is TRBV19, the J gene TRBJ2-3, with unresolved D. The CDR3 runs to 14 residues. Germline loops: CDR1 LNHDA, CDR2 SQIVND (reference sequence). The V end lost 6 bases, the J end lost 7 bases, and 17 bases lay between the germline ends. The CDR3 spells CASSLPSREYTQYF. The CDR3 DNA sequence: TGTGCCAGTAGCCTACCTTCAAGAGAATATACGCAGTATTTT.

This chain uses TRBV9 with TRBJ2-6; TRBD2 might be the D (6 bases). CDR1 is SGDLS, CDR2 YYNGEE, per germline. Trimming left V 1 base short and J 0 bases short, with 14 bases between. CDR3 length equals 18 residues. This CDR3 is CASSVRGWGGSGANVLTF. The CDR3 DNA reads TGTGCCAGCAGCGTAAGGGGCTGGGGAGGCTCTGGGGCCAACGTCCTGACTTTC.

This clone was observed a single time. The J gene is TRBJ2-1, the V gene TRBV5-1; a possible D gene is TRBD2 (6 bases). The V and J ends lost 3 bases and 3 bases respectively, with 13 bases between them. This CDR3 has 15 residues. Germline V gene lookup returns CDR1 SGHRS and CDR2 YFSETQ. CDR3 in amino acids: CASSSGLGNYNEQFF. The CDR3 DNA is TGCGCCAGCAGCTCGGGACTTGGGAACTACAATGAGCAGTTCTTC.

The V and J genes are TRBV19 and TRBJ2-5; D is perhaps TRBD2 (6 bases). Trimming pared 3 bases from V and 5 bases from J, leaving 13 bases between. The CDR3 covers 14 residues. The germline CDR1 and CDR2 sequences are LNHDA and SQIVND (reference sequence). CDR3 sequence: CASSISAGGETQYF. The CDR3 region has the DNA TGTGCCAGTAGTATTTCTGCAGGAGGGGAGACCCAGTACTTC.

The chain has TRBV3-1 (or the pseudogene TRBV3-2) and TRBJ1-2; tentative D call: TRBD1 (5 bases). The CDR3 extends over 14 amino acids. The germline V and J ends were trimmed by 5 bases and 4 bases, with 14 bases remaining between them. Germline CDR1 LGHDT, CDR2 YNNKEL (reference sequence). The CDR3 bases are TGTGCCAGCAGCTACGACAGATTTGGCTATGGCTACACCTTC. Protein sequence: CASSYDRFGYGYTF.

The chain is built from TRBV5-4 and TRBJ2-7; D remains unclear. CDR1 is SGHNT, CDR2 YYREEE, per germline (reference sequence). Trimming pared 2 bases from V and 3 bases from J, leaving 6 bases between. CDR3 size: 12 residues. CDR3 DNA: TGTGCCAGCAGCTTCCCCGGCTACGAGCAGTACTTC. Amino acids: CASSFPGYEQYF.

This chain connects TRBV6-2 or TRBV6-3 to TRBJ2-6, with 10 bases identical to TRBD1. V was clipped by 6 bases and J by 0 bases; unmatched bases: 8. Germline V lookup: CDR1 MNHEY, CDR2 SVGEGT. CDR3 length equals 18 residues. CDR3 sequence reads: CASSESTGGLSGANVLTF. DNA of the CDR3: TGTGCCAGCAGCGAGTCGACAGGGGGCCTCTCTGGGGCCAACGTCCTGACTTTC.

The chain employs TRBV7-9 and TRBJ2-1; 8 bases are a match to TRBD2. CDR1 is SEHNR and CDR2 is FQNEAQ in the germline V gene (reference sequence). The CDR3 has 17 amino acids. V was clipped by 3 bases and J by 0 bases; unmatched bases: 7. The CDR3 nucleotides are TGTGCCAGCAGCTTCCCGCTTAGCGGGGTCTCCTACAATGAGCAGTTCTTC. This encodes CASSFPLSGVSYNEQFF.

This chain uses TRBV3-1 (or the pseudogene TRBV3-2) with TRBJ2-1, with 7 bases that match TRBD2. V was pared by 7 bases and J by 1 base, with 13 bases of the junction left unmatched. Germline CDR1 is LGHDT and CDR2 is YNNKEL (reference sequence). The CDR3 extends over 17 amino acids. CDR3 coding DNA: TGTGCCAGCACCCAGACCTCCTTTAGCGGGTCCTACAATGAGCAGTTCTTC. Its translation is CASTQTSFSGSYNEQFF.